A selection of T cell receptor beta chains follows, all from one sample in a study of T cell repertoires in cytomegalovirus infection. TCRdb ran MiXCR on the reads and lists one entry per CDR3 protein. The table has some 130,000 distinct CDR3 sequences, 20% to 30% seen once. These TCRs are of unknown antigen specificity. Source material: PBMCs, sequenced either directly or after in vitro stimulation (not recorded which). The source is a human donor in good health (CMV status not recorded). Some clones in this sample may be carry-over from other donors' samples. Each CDR3 is given with its conserved first and last residue. The D gene is left open where the match is weak. Clone size appears in some rows only: once, few, many, or a class for an expanded clone.

>TRBV20-1|TRBD2|TRBJ2-7|.
CSAIKTSRAYEQYF
TGCAGTGCTATTAAGACTAGCCGCGCCTACGAGCAGTACTTC
>TRBV7-8|.|TRBJ1-2|many
CASRLNAGDGYTF
TGTGCCAGCAGGCTAAACGCAGGGGATGGCTACACCTTC
>TRBV10-3|TRBD1|TRBJ1-2|.
CAISGGQGANYGYTF
TGTGCCATCAGTGGGGGACAGGGGGCGAACTATGGCTACACCTTC
>TRBV6-2/TRBV6-3|.|TRBJ2-3|.
CASSHQTDTQYF
TGTGCCAGCAGTCATCAAACAGATACGCAGTATTTT
>TRBV7-9|.|TRBJ2-5|.
CASSLGQSLIQETQYF
TGTGCCAGCAGCTTAGGCCAGAGTCTTATCCAAGAGACCCAGTACTTC
>TRBV25-1|.|TRBJ1-2|.
CASSDDSGRPNYGYTF
TGTGCCAGCAGTGATGACTCAGGCAGGCCTAACTATGGCTACACCTTC
>TRBV29-1|.|TRBJ1-2|.
CSVVSDYGYTF
TGCAGCGTTGTGTCGGACTATGGCTACACCTTC
>TRBV24-1|.|TRBJ2-7|few
CATLLGNEQYF
TGTGCCACCCTTCTAGGCAACGAGCAGTACTTC
>TRBV20-1|TRBD1|TRBJ1-1|.
CSAGTGGIMNTEAFF
TGCAGTGCCGGGACAGGGGGCATTATGAACACTGAAGCTTTCTTT
>TRBV28|.|TRBJ2-1|.
CASRTPGVTEQFF
TGTGCCAGCAGAACTCCGGGGGTAACTGAGCAGTTCTTC
>TRBV20-1|.|TRBJ2-3|.
CSARGWSGVGTDTQYF
TGCAGTGCTAGAGGCTGGTCAGGAGTGGGCACAGATACGCAGTATTTT
>TRBV7-2|.|TRBJ1-3|many
CASSPQGVAGNTIYF
TGTGCCAGCAGTCCCCAGGGTGTAGCTGGAAACACCATATATTTT
>TRBV7-2|.|TRBJ1-5|many
CASSRQDQPQHF
TGTGCCAGCAGCCGACAGGACCAGCCCCAGCATTTT
>TRBV25-1|TRBD1|TRBJ2-5|few
CASSETGVQTQYF
TGTGCCAGCAGTGAGACAGGGGTGCAGACCCAGTACTTC
>TRBV28|.|TRBJ2-7|.
CASSLSWQEAYEQYF
TGTGCCAGCAGTTTGTCCTGGCAGGAAGCCTACGAGCAGTACTTC
>TRBV6-2/TRBV6-3|.|TRBJ1-4|few
CASSYFSERGKLFF
TGTGCCAGCAGTTATTTTTCGGAGCGTGGAAAACTGTTTTTT
>TRBV18|.|TRBJ2-7|.
CASSPVPYEQYF
TGTGCCAGCTCACCAGTACCCTACGAGCAGTACTTC
>TRBV7-2|TRBD2|TRBJ2-3|many
CASSLVPRTSGGGTQYF
TGTGCCAGCAGCTTAGTTCCCCGGACTAGCGGGGGGGGTACGCAGTATTTT
>TRBV7-2|.|TRBJ1-2|few
CASTAGDNRNYGYTF
TGTGCCAGCACCGCAGGGGACAATCGTAACTATGGCTACACCTTC
>TRBV4-2|TRBD2|TRBJ2-7|.
CASSQDSGGREQYF
TGTGCCAGCAGCCAAGACAGTGGCGGGAGAGAGCAGTACTTC
>TRBV6-6|TRBD1|TRBJ2-3|.
CASETGGRTDTQYF
TGTGCCAGCGAAACAGGGGGGCGCACAGATACGCAGTATTTT
>TRBV7-9|TRBD2|TRBJ2-5|few
CASSLEAGGRETQYF
TGTGCCAGCAGCTTAGAAGCGGGAGGTCGGGAGACCCAGTACTTC
>TRBV7-6|.|TRBJ1-1|many
CASSLAETDTEAFF
TGTGCCAGCAGCTTAGCGGAGACAGACACTGAAGCTTTCTTT
>TRBV7-9|.|TRBJ1-5|many
CASSLGLGMGNQPQHF
TGTGCCAGCAGCTTAGGACTGGGAATGGGCAATCAGCCCCAGCATTTT
>TRBV11-2|.|TRBJ2-3|.
CASSWGIRRTDTQYF
TGTGCCAGCAGCTGGGGGATTAGGCGCACAGATACGCAGTATTTT
>TRBV6-1|TRBD1|TRBJ1-5|many
CASSEAAGTGGYSNQPQHF
TGTGCCAGCAGTGAAGCAGCAGGGACAGGGGGTTATAGCAATCAGCCCCAGCATTTT
>TRBV20-1|.|TRBJ2-7|.
CSARTVSYEQYF
TGCAGTGCCCGGACAGTCTCCTACGAGCAGTACTTC
>TRBV7-8|.|TRBJ1-2|.
CASSLGSGLAYGYTF
TGTGCCAGCAGCTTAGGTTCAGGGCTGGCCTATGGCTACACCTTC
>TRBV7-2|TRBD1|TRBJ1-2|many
CASSTADRVGGYTF
TGTGCCAGCAGCACAGCAGACAGGGTGGGTGGCTACACCTTC